Listed below are T cell receptor beta chains from one sample, sequenced in a study of shared clonotypes between healthy human individuals. Sequencing was performed with immunoSEQ multiplex PCR; in TCRdb, only in-frame clones are kept and a portion is missing. The table shows almost 750,000 clones, with around 70% occurring only once. The sequenced material came from memory CD4+ T cells sorted from blood. All receptors derive from a woman in her twenties or thirties in good health. Each CDR3 is given with its conserved first and last residue. A D gene is named only where the DNA matches it firmly. For some rows the clone size is stated as once, few or many, or as a class when expanded; others skip it.

abundance,j_gene,len,d_gene,v_gene,CDR3nt,CDR3aa
NA,TRBJ1-4,14,NA,TRBV6-1,TGTGCCAGCAGTGTGGGATCCGCTAATGAAAAACTGTTTTTT,CASSVGSANEKLFF
NA,TRBJ2-7,15,TRBD1,TRBV27,TGTGCCAGCGGGTCCCGGGACAGGAGAGCCTACGAGCAGTACTTC,CASGSRDRRAYEQYF
NA,TRBJ1-2,15,NA,TRBV11-2,TGTGCCAGCAGCTTTGGATCGGACAGTAACTATGGCTACACCTTC,CASSFGSDSNYGYTF
few,TRBJ2-1,14,NA,TRBV7-9,TGTGCCAGCAGCTTAGTCCACAACTATGGTGAGCAGTTCTTC,CASSLVHNYGEQFF
NA,TRBJ1-1,11,NA,TRBV6-5,TGTGCCAGCGAGGCGAACACTGAAGCTTTCTTT,CASEANTEAFF
NA,TRBJ1-5,15,NA,TRBV28,TGTGCCAGCAGTTTATTCCTAGACAACAATCAGCCCCAGCATTTT,CASSLFLDNNQPQHF
NA,TRBJ2-2,15,NA,TRBV7-9,TGTGCCAGCATCAACCCGGGATTGTGGACCGGGGAGCTGTTTTTT,CASINPGLWTGELFF
NA,TRBJ2-3,14,TRBD2,TRBV29-1,TGCAGCGTTGAAAGCCCGCGGGAGGCAGATACGCAGTATTTT,CSVESPREADTQYF
NA,TRBJ2-2,14,NA,TRBV10-3,TGTGCCATCAGCAGGACCACGAACACCGGGGAGCTGTTTTTT,CAISRTTNTGELFF
NA,TRBJ1-5,15,NA,TRBV28,TGTGCCAGCAGTTTATTGGCAGGGAGGAATCAGCCCCAGCATTTT,CASSLLAGRNQPQHF
few,TRBJ2-1,14,NA,TRBV7-6,TGTGCCAGCAGCTTAGATGCCGCGGGTGGGGCGCAGTTCTTC,CASSLDAAGGAQFF
NA,TRBJ2-7,15,NA,TRBV10-2,TGCGCCAGCAGTGACCCGGGAGCTCCCTCCTACGAGCAGTACTTC,CASSDPGAPSYEQYF
once,TRBJ2-5,14,NA,TRBV5-4,TGTGCCAGCAGCCCGGCGACGGGTCAAGAGACCCAGTACTTC,CASSPATGQETQYF
NA,TRBJ2-7,12,TRBD2,TRBV23-1,TGCGCCACACCCGGGAGGCCCATCGAGCAGTACTTC,CATPGRPIEQYF
many,TRBJ2-2,14,NA,TRBV11-2,TGTGCCAGCAGCAACGCACAGTACACCGGGGAGCTGTTTTTT,CASSNAQYTGELFF
few,TRBJ2-7,13,NA,TRBV6-1,TGTGCCAGCAGCGCACAAATCTCCTACGAGCAGTACTTC,CASSAQISYEQYF
NA,TRBJ2-3,14,TRBD1,TRBV2,TGTGCCAGCAGAGACAGGGTGAGCACAGATACGCAGTATTTT,CASRDRVSTDTQYF
medium-sized,TRBJ2-1,17,TRBD2,TRBV18,TGTGCCAGCTCACCAAGAACAGCCGGGACTACCAACAATGAGCAGTTCTTC,CASSPRTAGTTNNEQFF
NA,TRBJ2-3,12,NA,TRBV29-1,TGCAGCGTTGCGGGGGACACAGATACGCAGTATTTT,CSVAGDTDTQYF
few,TRBJ2-2,15,NA,TRBV2,TGTGCCAGCAGTGAGGGCGGAGTGGGGATCGGGGAGCTGTTTTTT,CASSEGGVGIGELFF
NA,TRBJ2-7,13,NA,TRBV18,TGTGCCAGCTCACTTGACATTGCCTACGAGCAGTACTTC,CASSLDIAYEQYF
NA,TRBJ2-3,15,NA,TRBV5-1,TGCGCCAGCAGCTTGGGACAGGCAGGCACAGATACGCAGTATTTT,CASSLGQAGTDTQYF
NA,TRBJ1-2,13,NA,TRBV19,TGTGCCAGTAGTATTGAGGGGAACTATGGCTACACCTTC,CASSIEGNYGYTF
NA,TRBJ1-5,16,NA,TRBV28,TGTGCCAGCAGTCCATACCCACAGGGAGCTAATCAGCCCCAGCATTTT,CASSPYPQGANQPQHF
few,TRBJ2-7,16,TRBD2,TRBV27,TGTGCCAGCAGCACCGTCTGGCGGGGGGCCTCCTACGAGCAGTACTTC,CASSTVWRGASYEQYF